Listed here is a single T cell receptor (beta chain). Its target is unknown. A second PCR, run for roughly 7 to 12 cycles, used a sample-barcoded 5' primer plus a J-beta primer mix. TCRdb itself ran the 5' RACE reads through MiXCR, one entry per CDR3 protein. The sample includes hundreds of thousands of distinct CDR3 sequences, 45% to 70% of them seen just once. The data originate from a study of blood T cells in healthy people across ages. The CDR3 runs to 12 residues. V was pared by 6 bases and J by 3 bases, with 12 bases between. Germline lookup yields CDR1 DFQATT and CDR2 SNEGSKA (reference sequence). Whole-study findings and limits: It was the long-lived donors that had more naive CD4+ cells and higher diversity than aged donors.

Sequenced: blood. The sequence was obtained from a man between 40 and 49 years old in good health. This rearrangement joins TRBV20-1 to TRBJ2-7; D is undetermined. CDR3 bases: TGCAGTGCCAGCCCGGATCGCTACGAGCAGTACTTC. Protein product: CSASPDRYEQYF.